This TCR beta chain was obtained from a study of T cell repertoires in cytomegalovirus infection (dated by TCRdb to the late 2010s). In terms of the full investigation: Alongside well-studied HLA-B-restricted epitopes, the peptide stimulations were aimed at recently identified HLA-C-restricted CMV epitopes, whose presentation resists viral immunomodulation. Donor HLA type was relevant to the analysis, as public TCR beta signatures indicated carriage of CMV infection together with the matching HLA type. Overall study results and their limits: Carriers of CMV infection plus the relevant HLA type were discriminated by the cumulative frequency of public TCR beta family members in the study cohort and in an independent roughly 370-donor cohort. The ex vivo response was dominated by HLA-C-restricted CMV-specific TCR beta clonotypes, which also provided the single most frequent clonotype in two of eight donors.

At the junction V is shortened by 7 bases and J by 4 bases, with 22 bases in between. From the germline V gene, CDR1 is SGHAT and CDR2 is FQNNGV. The CDR3 holds 16 amino acids from the cysteine to the phenylalanine. Of all the DNA, just the CDR3 is kept, 48 bases in frame from base 1. Notes on this clonotype: Its binding antigen is unknown. Qualities for individual bases were not recorded, and no much larger clone is one base off.

The treatment or condition tag for this specimen amounts to: in vitro stimulation with specific CMV peptide epitopes to enrich CMV-specific T cells. Sequencing took place on an Illumina HiSeq 1500. TCRdb reprocessed the public reads (quality trimming at Q25 with fastp, clone calling with MiXCR) and kept in-frame beta chains. CDR3 protein duplicates are merged, each entry listing the most common genes and DNA. Present in this sample are about 700,000 distinct CDR3 sequences, around a third of which were seen just once. The ten biggest clones cover about 20% of the sample. The input for sequencing was cultured PBMCs, taken from culture after CMV antigen stimulation. Here the chain combines TRBV11-2 and TRBJ1-2, with TRBD1 as a weak D call on 6 bases. The receptor was derived from a human donor in good health (CMV status not recorded). Some clones in this sample may be carry-over from other donors' samples. In nucleotide form, the sequence is TGTGCCAGCAAAGCCTCGCCGGGGACACCGGCCTATGGCTACACCTTC. This gives the protein CASKASPGTPAYGYTF. Where the CDR3 stops, the reference TRBV11-2 and TRBJ1-2 genes take over; the full variable domain is EAGVAQSPRYKIIEKRQSVAFWCNPISGHATLYWYQQILGQGPKLLIQFQNNGVVDDSQLPKDRFSAERLKGVDSTLKIQPAKLEDSAVYLCASKASPGTPAYGYTFGSGTRLTVV.